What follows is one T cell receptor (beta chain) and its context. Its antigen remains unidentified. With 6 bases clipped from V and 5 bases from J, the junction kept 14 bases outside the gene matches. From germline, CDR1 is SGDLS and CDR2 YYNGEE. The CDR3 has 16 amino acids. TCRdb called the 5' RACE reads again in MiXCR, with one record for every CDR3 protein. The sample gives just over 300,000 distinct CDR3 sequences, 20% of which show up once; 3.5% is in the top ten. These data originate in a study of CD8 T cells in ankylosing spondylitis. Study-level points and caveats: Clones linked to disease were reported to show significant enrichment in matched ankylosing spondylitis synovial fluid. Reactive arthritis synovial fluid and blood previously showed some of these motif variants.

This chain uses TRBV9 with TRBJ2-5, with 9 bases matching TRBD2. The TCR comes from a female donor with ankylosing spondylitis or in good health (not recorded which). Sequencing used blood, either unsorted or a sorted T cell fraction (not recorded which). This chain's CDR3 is CASTPGIAGVGETQYF. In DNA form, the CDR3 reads TGTGCCAGCACCCCCGGGATAGCGGGAGTTGGGGAGACCCAGTACTTC.